These 19 T cell receptor beta chains were sequenced from one sample in a study of T cell clones after liver transplantation. Profiled with immunoSEQ multiplex PCR; TCRdb holds only in-frame clones, not every one. The sample records more than 70,000 clones, less than 90% being singletons. Specimen: CD4+ T cells from blood, collected at the 22-month timepoint. The receptors stem from a human patient who received a liver transplant. The T cells may partly be graft donor cells.

A few counts support this clone. The genes are TRBV9 and TRBJ2-5; D might be TRBD2 (6 bases). This CDR3 has 15 amino acids. CDR1 and CDR2 from the germline V gene are SGDLS and YYNGEE. Trimming took off 0 bases at V and 5 bases at J, with 14 bases between the two ends. The CDR3 DNA follows: TGTGCCAGCAGCGTAGTGGGGACTTTCAGGGAGACCCAGTACTTC. Translation: CASSVVGTFRETQYF.

The V and J genes are TRBV29-1 and TRBJ1-4; TRBD1 matches at 7 bases. The CDR3 runs 13 residues. Germline CDR1 reads SQVTM; CDR2 reads ANQGSEA. The ends lost 7 bases at V and 5 bases at J; junction bases unmatched: 7. The CDR3 here is CSGGETGNEKLFF. The CDR3 nucleotides read TGCAGCGGTGGCGAGACAGGGAATGAAAAACTGTTTTTT.

The chain links TRBV11-1 to TRBJ1-1; no reliable D call. Germline lookup yields CDR1 SGHAT and CDR2 FQDESV (reference sequence). CDR3 length equals 16 residues. Trimming took 4 bases from V and 0 from J, leaving 15 bases between them. CDR3 loop: CASSSGGVGLNTEAFF. Here the CDR3 DNA reads TGTGCCAGCAGCTCCGGCGGAGTGGGGTTGAACACTGAAGCTTTCTTT.

The chain carries TRBV6-1 and TRBJ2-7, with D hard to call. Germline V lookup: CDR1 MNHNS, CDR2 SASEGT. The CDR3 is 12 amino acids. V gave up 7 bases and J gave up 2 bases, with 9 bases separating them. This CDR3 reads CASTQATYEQYF. For the CDR3, the DNA is TGTGCCAGCACCCAGGCAACCTACGAGCAGTACTTC.

The chain links TRBV6-6 to TRBJ1-4; the match to TRBD1 covers 10 bases. The length of the CDR3 is 13 residues. Germline lookup yields CDR1 MNHNY and CDR2 SVGAGI (reference sequence). Unmatched junction bases numbered 3, after V lost 7 bases and J lost 7 bases. The CDR3 DNA reads TGTGCCAGCATGGGACAGGGGAGTGAAAAACTGTTTTTT. Amino acid sequence: CASMGQGSEKLFF.

The chain combines TRBV7-6 with TRBJ2-7, with 7 bases fitting TRBD1. V lost 3 bases, J lost 5 bases, and 4 bases stayed unmatched. The CDR3 consists of 13 residues. Germline loops: CDR1 SGHVS, CDR2 FNYEAQ. CDR3 coding DNA: TGTGCCAGCAGCTTTCTTCAGGGGGACGAGCAGTACTTC. It is translated as CASSFLQGDEQYF.

This rearrangement joins TRBV28 to TRBJ1-1; 7 nucleotides agree with TRBD1. The CDR3 has 13 amino acids. Losses at the gene ends were 7 bases for V and 4 bases for J; bases not matched to a gene: 6. Per the germline V gene, CDR1 is MDHEN and CDR2 is SYDVKM. This chain's CDR3 is CASTGDRSTEAFF. CDR3 nucleotides: TGTGCCAGCACCGGGGACAGATCCACTGAAGCTTTCTTT.

The gene calls are TRBV10-3 and TRBJ1-1; 9 bases line up with TRBD1. Per the germline V gene, CDR1 is ENHRY and CDR2 is SYGVKD. The CDR3 has 14 amino acids. The trim removed 7 bases at V and 3 bases at J, leaving 6 bases unmatched. The CDR3 coding sequence is TGTGCCATCACCCCGGGACAGGGCTACACTGAAGCTTTCTTT. This translates into CAITPGQGYTEAFF.

The rearrangement links TRBV5-4 to TRBJ2-7; D call uncertain. V was shortened by 5 bases and J by 0 bases, with 12 bases between the two germline ends. CDR3 length: 14 amino acids. Germline V gives CDR1 SGHNT, CDR2 YYREEE (reference sequence). In DNA, the CDR3 is TGTGCCAGCAGTACCTCGACAACCTCCTACGAGCAGTACTTC. Translating it yields CASSTSTTSYEQYF.

The J gene is TRBJ2-3, the V gene TRBV19; no definite D call. V was clipped by 7 bases and J by 1 base, with 12 bases between them. CDR1 and CDR2 from the germline V gene are LNHDA and SQIVND (reference sequence). CDR3 length equals 14 residues. CDR3 coding DNA: TGTGCCAGTACCACCAGCTTGGGCACAGATACGCAGTATTTT. Its translation: CASTTSLGTDTQYF. Looking up the rest from reference TRBV19 and TRBJ2-3 gives the full variable domain: DGGITQSPKYLFRKEGQNVTLSCEQNLNHDAMYWYRQDPGQGLRLIYYSQIVNDFQKGDIAEGYSVSREKKESFPLTVTSAQKNPTAFYLCASTTSLGTDTQYFGPGTRLTVL.

V and J are TRBV19 and TRBJ1-5, with D perhaps TRBD1 (6 bases). Germline CDR1 is LNHDA and CDR2 is SQIVND (reference sequence). This CDR3 comprises 17 residues. Trimming pared 2 bases from V and 4 bases from J, leaving 18 bases between. Written as DNA, the CDR3 is TGTGCCAGTAGTATACGACAGGAACGCTTACGGAATCAGCCCCAGCATTTT. It encodes CASSIRQERLRNQPQHF.

In this sample, this clone turned up many times. The J gene is TRBJ2-4, the V gene TRBV6-1; TRBD2 agrees at 13 bases. Germline CDR1 is MNHNS and CDR2 is SASEGT. The CDR3 contains 18 residues. The V segment lost 6 bases and the J segment 7 bases; nucleotides outside the gene matches: 15. This CDR3 is CASRELGLAGDPGNIQYF. The CDR3 DNA reads TGTGCCAGCAGGGAACTCGGACTAGCGGGAGATCCGGGTAACATTCAGTACTTC.

The sample holds a few counts of this clone. The chain recombines TRBV6-6 with TRBJ2-5; 10 nucleotides align to TRBD1. Trimming cost V 0 bases and J 1 base; bases outside gene matches: 2. This CDR3 contains 16 residues. The germline V gene encodes CDR1 MNHNY and CDR2 SVGAGI (reference sequence). The CDR3 loop reads CASSYSTGGSQETQYF. DNA of the CDR3: TGTGCCAGCAGTTACTCGACAGGGGGCAGCCAAGAGACCCAGTACTTC.

The chain carries TRBV9 and TRBJ2-3; perhaps TRBD2 as D (5 bases). The CDR3 is 15 amino acids. The germline V and J ends were trimmed by 4 bases and 1 base, with 13 bases remaining between them. Germline values: CDR1 SGDLS, CDR2 YYNGEE. This CDR3 is CASSPVRAGTDTQYF. For the CDR3, the DNA is TGTGCCAGCAGCCCCGTGAGGGCCGGCACAGATACGCAGTATTTT.

The chain uses TRBV7-2 and TRBJ2-1, with 10 bases that match TRBD2. Unmatched junction bases numbered 5, after V lost 0 bases and J lost 9 bases. CDR1 and CDR2 (germline): SGHTA, FQGNSA. The length of the CDR3 is 15 residues. Here the CDR3 DNA reads TGTGCCAGCAGCTTAGCGACTAGCGGGTATGGTGAGCAGTTCTTC. Its protein product is CASSLATSGYGEQFF.

J is TRBJ1-6 and V is TRBV4-3; D is ambiguous. Deletions cut 4 bases from V and 5 bases from J, with 9 bases between. The CDR3 has 14 residues. Germline CDR1 and CDR2: LGHNA and YSLEER. CDR3 residues: CASSRGSDNSPLHF. The CDR3 region has the DNA TGCGCCAGCAGCCGCGGGAGCGATAATTCACCCCTCCACTTT.

The V gene is TRBV2, the J gene TRBJ1-2; a possible D gene is TRBD1 (5 bases). Trimming left V 6 bases short and J 4 bases short, with 12 bases between. Germline V gene lookup returns CDR1 SNHLY and CDR2 FYNNEI. This CDR3 region has 13 residues. The CDR3 here is CASRPGGVYGYTF. CDR3 in DNA: TGTGCCAGCAGGCCCGGGGGGGTCTATGGCTACACCTTC.

The chain carries TRBV11-1 and TRBJ2-7, with D hard to call. Germline CDR1 and CDR2: SGHAT and FQDESV (reference sequence). This CDR3 is 14 amino acids long. V was trimmed by 5 bases and J by 4 bases, leaving 15 bases between them. The CDR3 nucleotides read TGTGCCAGCAGCCTCGACGTAAGGAATTACGAGCAGTACTTC. It yields the protein CASSLDVRNYEQYF.

This clone was detected only a few times. In nucleotides, the CDR3 is TGTGCCATCGGGCGAGAGACAGATACGCAGTATTTT. Its protein product is CAIGRETDTQYF. This chain connects TRBV10-3 to TRBJ2-3; D remains unclear. Germline CDR1 reads ENHRY; CDR2 reads SYGVKD. The CDR3 runs to 12 residues. Trimming took 8 bases from V and 3 from J, leaving 9 bases between them.